This TCR beta chain was sequenced for a study of STAT5B mutations in CD4+ large granular lymphocyte leukemia. Study as a whole: The CDR3 'QG' motif was associated with a particular HLA allele among healthy donors. Whole-study findings and limits: Data were not HLA-matched across samples. TRBV06-family usage was enriched in top patient clones (8/27) versus controls (2/35).

CDR1 and CDR2 (germline): SSHAT, FNYEAQ (reference sequence). The length of the CDR3 is 16 residues. Points on this clone: No antigen is known for it. Compared with germline, one end of the junction differs, possibly owing to a read error.

Profiling relied on immunoSEQ multiplex PCR, and the TCRdb table lists in-frame clones only, not all of them. Counted here are some 35,000 clones, about 87% occurring once; the ten biggest clones make up about 0.92%. Source material: CD4+ T cells from blood buffy coats. The sequence was collected from a human donor in good health. The chain is built from TRBV7-7 and TRBJ2-1; 10 bases fit TRBD2. The CDR3 here is CASSSSGRAAYNEQFF. CDR3 DNA: TGTGCTAGCAGCTCGAGCGGGAGGGCCGCCTACAATGAGCAGTTCTTC.